The next 6 T cell receptor beta chains were all read from a single sample in a study of breast tumors, draining lymph nodes, adjacent tissues. TCRdb redid the calling of the multiplex PCR reads with MiXCR, one entry per CDR3 protein. This table has about 230,000 distinct CDR3 sequences, about 30% appearing once. Axillary draining lymph nodes of breast cancer patients supplied the node samples. Sequencing was performed on axillary lymph node tissue. The receptors here all came from a female donor with breast cancer. Some clones in this sample may be carry-over from other donors' samples.

This clonotype was detected ten times or more. The rearrangement links TRBV5-8 to TRBJ2-1, with 10 nucleotides matching TRBD2. CDR3 length equals 15 residues. The germline gives CDR1 SGHTS, CDR2 YDEGEE. The J segment lost 6 bases and the V segment lost 6 bases, leaving 9 bases of the junction unmatched. The CDR3 DNA follows: TGTGCCAGCAACGAGTACATAGCGGGAGGCAATGAGCAGTTCTTC. Residues: CASNEYIAGGNEQFF.

This clonotype was seen more than once but under ten times. The chain couples TRBV11-2 to TRBJ2-2; 7 positions agree with TRBD1. The CDR3 extends over 15 amino acids. Germline V lookup: CDR1 SGHAT, CDR2 FQNNGV. V dropped 4 bases and J dropped 5; count of bases not matched to a gene: 7. The CDR3 DNA reads as TGTGCCAGCAGCTACAGGGGATTGGGAACCGGGGAGCTGTTTTTT. Amino acids: CASSYRGLGTGELFF.

Concerning this clonotype itself: A much larger clone sits a single nucleotide away, making a read error possible. The V gene is TRBV6-1, the J gene TRBJ1-2; 7 bases line up with TRBD1. Germline CDR1 is MNHNS and CDR2 is SASEGT. There are 15 residues in the CDR3. CDR3 sequence: CASSERWDSPYGCTF. Here the CDR3 DNA reads TGTGCCAGCAGTGAACGATGGGACAGCCCCTATGGCTGCACCTTC.

This clonotype has a count of ten or more. The chain uses TRBV6-6 and TRBJ2-7, with 15 bases identical to TRBD2. The CDR3 sequence is 15 residues long. The ends lost 8 bases at V and 4 bases at J; junction bases unmatched: 6. Per the germline V gene, CDR1 is MNHNY and CDR2 is SVGAGI (reference sequence). The CDR3 bases are TGTGCCAGCGTCCGGGGGACTAGCGGGGGGTACGAGCAGTACTTC. Its protein is CASVRGTSGGYEQYF.

This clonotype was detected many times. This CDR3 reads CASSGRASGRGHEQFF. For the CDR3, the DNA is TGTGCCAGTAGTGGGAGGGCTAGCGGGAGAGGCCATGAGCAGTTCTTC. The J gene is TRBJ2-1, the V gene TRBV19; 10 nucleotides align to TRBD2. The CDR3 runs 16 residues. Germline assignment: CDR1 LNHDA and CDR2 SQIVND (reference sequence). J lost 8 bases, V lost 5 bases, and 12 bases had no gene match.

At least ten counts were recorded for this clonotype. V and J are TRBV5-1 and TRBJ1-3, with 7 bases that match TRBD1. V lost 4 bases and J lost 0; bases outside the gene matches: 7. The CDR3 contains 16 residues. The V gene's germline CDR1 is SGHRS and CDR2 YFSETQ. CDR3: CASSQTGALSGNTIYF. The DNA of the CDR3 is TGCGCCAGCAGCCAAACAGGGGCCCTCTCTGGAAACACCATATATTTT.